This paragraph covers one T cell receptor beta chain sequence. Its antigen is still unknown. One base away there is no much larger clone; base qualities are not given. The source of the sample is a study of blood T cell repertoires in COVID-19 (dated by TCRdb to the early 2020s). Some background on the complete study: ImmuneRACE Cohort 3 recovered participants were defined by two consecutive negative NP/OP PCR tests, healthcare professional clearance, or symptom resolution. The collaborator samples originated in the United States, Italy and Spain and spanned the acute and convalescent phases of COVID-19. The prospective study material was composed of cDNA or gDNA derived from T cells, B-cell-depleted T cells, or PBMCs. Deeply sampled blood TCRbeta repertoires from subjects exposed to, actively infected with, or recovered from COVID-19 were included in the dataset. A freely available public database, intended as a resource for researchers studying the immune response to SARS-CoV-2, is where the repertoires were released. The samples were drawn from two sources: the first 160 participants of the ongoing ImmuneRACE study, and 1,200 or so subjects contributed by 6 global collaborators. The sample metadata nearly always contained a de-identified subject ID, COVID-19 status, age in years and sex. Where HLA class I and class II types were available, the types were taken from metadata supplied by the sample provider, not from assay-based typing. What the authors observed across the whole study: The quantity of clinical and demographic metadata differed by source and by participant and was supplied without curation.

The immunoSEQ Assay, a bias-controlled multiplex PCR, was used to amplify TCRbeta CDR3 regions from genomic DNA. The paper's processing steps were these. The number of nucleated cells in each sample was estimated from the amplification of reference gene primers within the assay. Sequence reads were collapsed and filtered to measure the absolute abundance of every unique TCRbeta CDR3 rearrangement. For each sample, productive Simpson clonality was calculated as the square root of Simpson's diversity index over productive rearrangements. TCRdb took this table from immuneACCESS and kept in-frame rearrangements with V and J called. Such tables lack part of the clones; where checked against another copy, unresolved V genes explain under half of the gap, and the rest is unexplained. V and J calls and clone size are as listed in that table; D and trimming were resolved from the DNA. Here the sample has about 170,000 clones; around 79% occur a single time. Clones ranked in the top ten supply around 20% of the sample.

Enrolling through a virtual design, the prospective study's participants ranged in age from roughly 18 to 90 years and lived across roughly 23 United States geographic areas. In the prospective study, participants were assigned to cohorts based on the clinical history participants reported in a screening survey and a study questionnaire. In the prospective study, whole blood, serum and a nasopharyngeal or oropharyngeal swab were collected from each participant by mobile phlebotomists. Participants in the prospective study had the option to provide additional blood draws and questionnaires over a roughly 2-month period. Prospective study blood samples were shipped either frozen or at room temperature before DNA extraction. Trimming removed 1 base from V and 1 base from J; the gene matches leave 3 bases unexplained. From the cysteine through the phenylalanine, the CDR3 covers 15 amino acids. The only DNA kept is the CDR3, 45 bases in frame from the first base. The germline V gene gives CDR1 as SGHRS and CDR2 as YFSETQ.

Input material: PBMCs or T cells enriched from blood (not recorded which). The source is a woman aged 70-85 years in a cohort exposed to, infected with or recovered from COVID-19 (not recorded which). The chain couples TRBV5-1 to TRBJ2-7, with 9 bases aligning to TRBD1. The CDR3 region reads CASSLTTGGSYEQYF. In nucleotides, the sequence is TGCGCCAGCAGCTTGACGACAGGGGGGTCCTACGAGCAGTACTTC.